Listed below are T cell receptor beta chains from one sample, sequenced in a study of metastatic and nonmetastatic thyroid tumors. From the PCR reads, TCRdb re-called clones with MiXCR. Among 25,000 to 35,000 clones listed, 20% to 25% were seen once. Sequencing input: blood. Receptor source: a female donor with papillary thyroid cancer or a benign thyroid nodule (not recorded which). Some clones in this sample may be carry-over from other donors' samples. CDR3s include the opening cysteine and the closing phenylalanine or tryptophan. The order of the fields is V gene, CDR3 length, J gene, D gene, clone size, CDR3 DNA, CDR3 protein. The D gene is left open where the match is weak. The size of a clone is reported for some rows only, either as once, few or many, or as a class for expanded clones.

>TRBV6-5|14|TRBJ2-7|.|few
TGTGCCAGCAGTTACTCGTCGACTAGCTACGAGCAGTACTTC
CASSYSSTSYEQYF
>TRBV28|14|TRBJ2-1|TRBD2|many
TGTGCCAGCAGTACCCGGACTAGCGGAAATGAGCAGTTCTTC
CASSTRTSGNEQFF
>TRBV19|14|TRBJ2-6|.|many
TGTGCCACAAACAGGGCCGCTGGGGCCAACGTCCTGACTTTC
CATNRAAGANVLTF
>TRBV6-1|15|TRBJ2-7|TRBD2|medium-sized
TGTGCCAGCCGGGAGGCGGGAGGGCCTTCCTACGAGCAGTACTTC
CASREAGGPSYEQYF
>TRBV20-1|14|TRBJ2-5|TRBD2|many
TGCAGTGCCCTCCTAGCGGGGCCTCAAGAGACCCAGTACTTC
CSALLAGPQETQYF
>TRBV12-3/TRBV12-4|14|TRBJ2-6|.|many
TGTGCCAGCAGCCCCAACCGTGGGGCCAACGTCCTGACTTTC
CASSPNRGANVLTF
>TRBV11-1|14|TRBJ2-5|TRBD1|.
TGTGCCAGCAGCCAGGGACAGATTCCGGAGACCCAGTACTTC
CASSQGQIPETQYF
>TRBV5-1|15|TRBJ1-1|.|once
TGCGCCAGCAGCTCCGCGGACACATTTGACACTGAAGCTTTCTTT
CASSSADTFDTEAFF
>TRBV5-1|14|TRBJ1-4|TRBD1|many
TGCGCCAGCAGCTCCGGGACAGGGAATGAAAAACTGTTTTTT
CASSSGTGNEKLFF
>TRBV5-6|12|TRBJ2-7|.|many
TGTGCCAGCAGCTTGGAGGGCTACGAGCAGTACTTC
CASSLEGYEQYF
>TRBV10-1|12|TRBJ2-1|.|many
TGCGCCAGCAGTGAGTCTCCAGGGTTGCCGTTCTTC
CASSESPGLPFF